This T cell receptor beta chain was captured in a study of blood T cells in healthy people across ages (dated by TCRdb to between 2015 and 2017). About the full investigation: In model experiments, roughly one uniquely barcoded TCR beta cDNA molecule per two T cells was captured by template switching. For two donors (one aged 18 to 30 and one aged 80 or older), the study analyzed two additional independent replicas of 1 million unique cDNA reads from the same blood draw. Donors of different ages were randomly distributed across sequencing lanes to avoid experimental bias. Age-related changes in TCR beta repertoire diversity were measured in the study by deep sequencing normalized with unique cDNA molecular identifiers. Donors were grouped into four age groups: young (average roughly 16 years), middle-aged (39), aged (around 60) and long-lived (just over 80).

In the case of this clonotype: Its cognate antigen has yet to be identified. Nothing much larger sits one base from this clone, and base qualities are not available.

Systemically healthy Caucasian individuals from Russia, 35 to 40 in total and aged about 6 to 90 years, were included as donors. Ten milliliters of peripheral blood were drawn from each donor into EDTA-treated Vacutainer tubes. Ficoll-Paque density-gradient centrifugation was used to isolate PBMCs, with at least 7 million per sample. Total RNA, at least 5 micrograms per sample, was extracted from PBMCs with Trizol reagent. Naive CD45RAhigh/CD27high T cell percentages were measured by flow cytometry on a PBMC aliquot from every donor. General findings and caveats noted by the study authors: Conclusive comparison of naive and antigen-experienced compartments was prevented by the profiling of bulk unsorted PBMCs. The percentage of naive T cells measured by flow cytometry correlated strongly with observed TCR beta diversity. As age increased, observed TCR beta diversity per million T cells dropped in a roughly linear way, and a significant reduction was already evident by age about 36. Estimates of total diversity based on one million sequenced T cells were considered lower bounds and underestimates. The long-lived group showed more naive CD4+ T cells, fewer expanded clones and increased TCR diversity than the aged group, suggesting age selection. Because the CMV infection status of the donors was unknown, age-related changes in expanded clonotypes may potentially have been confounded.

The germline V gene gives CDR1 as MNHNS and CDR2 as SASEGT. The cysteine opens and the phenylalanine closes a CDR3 of 15 amino acids. Of the read, only the CDR3 DNA is kept; its 45 bases are in frame from base 1. Trimming accounts for 3 bases at V and 8 bases at J, while the number of junction bases matched to no gene is 6. Libraries were made using 5' RACE. Data came from an Illumina HiSeq 2500. A second PCR of about 6 to 12 cycles was performed with a sample-barcoded 5' primer and a J-beta primer mix. Each TCR beta cDNA molecule received a unique molecular identifier from a template-switch 5' adaptor carrying 12 random nucleotides. At least 2.5 million CDR3-containing paired-end reads were obtained from each sample. First-strand cDNA was synthesized from all RNA with the Mint cDNA synthesis kit, primed by a TRBC-specific oligonucleotide. All cDNA was treated with uracil-DNA glycosylase and then went through a first 18-cycle PCR with the universal primers M1SS and BC2_uni_R. In the original analysis: For normalization, 1 million high-quality reads were randomly selected from each sample, with every read carrying a distinct molecular identifier. Reads sharing molecular identifiers were discarded rather than binned into consensus sequences. MiTCR, set to a Q25 quality threshold and the strictest error-elimination algorithm, was used for CDR3 identification, clonotype clustering and error correction. A nonparametric unseen species model with Euler transformation was used to estimate a lower bound on total TCR beta diversity. TCRdb cleaned the public reads at Q25 with fastp, built clones with MiXCR and kept in-frame beta chains. One record per CDR3 amino acid sequence lists the most common genes and DNA. In this record, the V and J calls reflect TCRdb's handling and not the investigators' own analysis. For this sample the table gives around 1.5 million distinct CDR3 sequences, of which 40% to 50% were detected only once. The ten largest clones take up roughly 7.9% of the sample.

This sequence was found in a woman younger than 30 in good health. The chain joins TRBV6-1 to TRBJ1-4; 10 bases in the junction line up with TRBD1. Sequences were obtained from blood. Read as DNA, the sequence is TGTGCCAGCAGTGAGGGGACAGGGGCAGTCGAAAAACTGTTTTTT. This translates into CASSEGTGAVEKLFF.